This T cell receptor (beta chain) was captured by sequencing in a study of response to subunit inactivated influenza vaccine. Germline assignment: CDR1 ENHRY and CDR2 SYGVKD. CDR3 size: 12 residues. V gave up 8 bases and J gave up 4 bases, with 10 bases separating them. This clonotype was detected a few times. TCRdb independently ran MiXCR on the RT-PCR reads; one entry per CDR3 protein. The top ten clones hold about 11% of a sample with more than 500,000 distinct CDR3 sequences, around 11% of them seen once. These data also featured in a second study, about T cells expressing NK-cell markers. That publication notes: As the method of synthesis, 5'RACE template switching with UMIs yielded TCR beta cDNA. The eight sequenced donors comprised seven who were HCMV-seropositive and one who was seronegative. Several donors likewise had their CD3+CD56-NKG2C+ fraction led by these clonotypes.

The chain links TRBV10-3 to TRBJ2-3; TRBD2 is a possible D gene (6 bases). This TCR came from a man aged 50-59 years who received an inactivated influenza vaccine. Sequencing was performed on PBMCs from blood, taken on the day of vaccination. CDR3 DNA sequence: TGTGCCATCCGGACTATATCAGATACGCAGTATTTT. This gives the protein CAIRTISDTQYF.